The T cell receptor beta chain under discussion was sequenced for a study of blood T cell repertoires in COVID-19. CDR3 length: 15 amino acids. Germline V gene sequence: CDR1 LNHDA, CDR2 SQIVND (reference sequence). V lost 3 bases, J lost 7 bases, and 4 bases stayed unmatched. Clones were sequenced by immunoSEQ multiplex PCR, and TCRdb holds only the in-frame ones, with some missing. This table has 240,000 or so clones, almost 85% appearing once. This sequence joins TRBV19 and TRBJ1-6; 9 bases are a match to TRBD1. Sequences were obtained from peripheral blood. This TCR derives from a woman aged 80 or over with acute or convalescent COVID-19. The CDR3, as DNA: TGTGCCAGTAGTATCACCGGGACAGGGAATTCACCCCTCCACTTT. It encodes CASSITGTGNSPLHF.